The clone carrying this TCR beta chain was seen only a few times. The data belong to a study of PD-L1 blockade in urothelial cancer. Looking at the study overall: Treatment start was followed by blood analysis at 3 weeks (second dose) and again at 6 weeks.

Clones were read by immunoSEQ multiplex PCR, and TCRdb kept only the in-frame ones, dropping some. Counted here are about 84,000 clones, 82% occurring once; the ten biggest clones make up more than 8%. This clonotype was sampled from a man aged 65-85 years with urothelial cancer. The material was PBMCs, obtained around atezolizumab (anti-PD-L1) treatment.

The CDR3: CASRQSSSYNEQFF. The CDR3 bases are TGTGCCAGCAGACAGTCGAGCTCCTACAATGAGCAGTTCTTC. The rearrangement links TRBV27 to TRBJ2-1; D is undetermined. Per the germline V gene, CDR1 is MNHEY and CDR2 is SMNVEV (reference sequence). Deletions cut 6 bases from V and 0 bases from J, with 9 bases between. The CDR3 runs to 14 residues.